The T cell receptor (beta chain) under discussion was sequenced for a study of early T cells in non-severe SARS-CoV-2 infection. Study-level background: Chains were unpaired, as sequencing was done on bulk RNA from unsorted whole blood.

Molecules of cDNA were individually given unique molecular identifiers that were attached to them. TCRdb reprocessed the 5' RACE reads with MiXCR, giving one entry per CDR3 protein. Altogether approximately 48,000 distinct CDR3 sequences are present, 9.3% being singletons, with the ten largest covering 14% to 15%. General study points: The study's VDJdb matching favored anti-spike CD8 responses and missed private and CD4 specificities.

Concerning this clonotype: The antigen is unknown.

This TCR was recovered from an adult who was a healthcare worker with PCR-confirmed SARS-CoV-2 infection or an uninfected control (not recorded which). The sequenced material came from whole blood.

The CDR3, as DNA: TGTGCCAGCGCGGCGGGAGGGTACAATGAGCAGTTCTTC. It codes for CASAAGGYNEQFF. The chain employs TRBV6-2 or TRBV6-3 and TRBJ2-1; the match to TRBD2 covers 9 bases. This CDR3 region has 13 residues. Germline V CDR1 and CDR2: MNHEY, SVGEGT. V shed 8 bases, J shed 4 bases, and the junction held 3 bases outside the gene matches.